Listed below are T cell receptor beta chains from one sample, sequenced in a study of Graves' ophthalmopathy and Graves' hyperthyroidism. TCRdb independently ran MiXCR on the multiplex PCR reads; one entry per CDR3 protein. The sample includes approximately 460,000 distinct CDR3 sequences, approximately 14% of them seen just once. Sequencing was done on a sample of blood. Receptor source: a woman aged 25 to 39 with Graves' ophthalmopathy. Each CDR3 is given with its conserved first and last residue. The D gene is left open where the match is weak. The size field is filled for only some rows; it gives once, few, many or a size class.

.	TRBV4-1	few	TRBJ1-1	17	CASRPSYLTIMNTEAFF	TGCGCCAGCAGACCAAGTTACTTGACGATAATGAACACTGAAGCTTTCTTT
.	TRBV12-5	many	TRBJ1-1	12	CASGGSNTEAFF	TGTGCTAGTGGGGGGTCGAACACTGAAGCTTTCTTT
TRBD1	TRBV6-1	.	TRBJ1-5	15	CASTLGDRVDQPQHF	TGTGCCAGCACCTTGGGGGACAGGGTGGATCAGCCCCAGCATTTT
.	TRBV5-4	.	TRBJ2-7	15	CASSLSTGAEAEQYF	TGTGCCAGCAGCTTGTCAACCGGGGCCGAGGCCGAGCAGTACTTC
TRBD1	TRBV30	.	TRBJ2-5	12	CAWSSTGKTQYF	TGTGCCTGGAGTTCGACAGGGAAGACCCAGTACTTC
TRBD1	TRBV7-8	many	TRBJ2-5	14	CASSSGQGKETQYF	TGTGCCAGCAGCTCCGGACAGGGGAAAGAGACCCAGTACTTC
.	TRBV20-1	many	TRBJ2-5	13	CSARNYRRETQYF	TGCAGTGCTAGAAACTACCGACGAGAGACCCAGTACTTC
.	TRBV7-9	many	TRBJ1-6	21	CASSGIPPGHSNPAYNSPLHF	TGTGCCAGCAGCGGAATCCCCCCGGGACACTCTAACCCCGCCTATAATTCACCCCTCCACTTT
.	TRBV6-5	many	TRBJ1-1	14	CASSYSGGKAEAFF	TGTGCCAGCAGTTACTCGGGAGGGAAGGCTGAAGCTTTCTTT
.	TRBV4-1	few	TRBJ1-5	15	CASSQDDRNNQPQHF	TGCGCCAGCAGCCAGGATGACAGAAACAATCAGCCCCAGCATTTT
.	TRBV19	many	TRBJ2-2	15	CASTLGGLNTGELFF	TGTGCCAGTACCTTGGGAGGTCTGAACACCGGGGAGCTGTTTTTT
.	TRBV7-2	.	TRBJ2-5	14	CASSFGGLQATQYF	TGTGCCAGCAGCTTCGGCGGGCTCCAAGCGACCCAGTACTTC
.	TRBV20-1	many	TRBJ2-7	14	CSASPGIWVSEQYF	TGCAGTGCTTCTCCAGGGATTTGGGTTAGCGAGCAGTACTTC
.	TRBV11-2	.	TRBJ2-7	12	CASSKTSREQYF	TGTGCCAGCAGCAAAACTAGTCGCGAGCAGTACTTC
.	TRBV7-3	many	TRBJ1-1	13	CASSSYQNTEAFF	TGTGCCAGCAGCTCCTATCAGAACACTGAGGCTTTCTTT
.	TRBV5-1	many	TRBJ1-2	14	CASSLDQGLGGYTF	TGCGCCAGCAGCTTGGATCAGGGTCTAGGTGGCTACACCTTC
TRBD1	TRBV9	many	TRBJ1-6	15	CASSASGGGNSPLHF	TGTGCCAGCAGCGCGTCAGGGGGAGGTAACTCACCCCTCCACTTT
.	TRBV27	few	TRBJ2-7	15	CASSPGVAEFYEQYF	TGTGCCAGCAGCCCCGGGGTAGCGGAGTTCTACGAGCAGTACTTC
.	TRBV11-2	.	TRBJ1-2	13	CASTTGGRDGYTF	TGTGCCAGCACAACTGGGGGGCGGGATGGCTACACCTTC
.	TRBV6-1	many	TRBJ1-2	15	CASSQSLDGKYGYTF	TGTGCCAGCAGTCAATCCCTAGACGGGAAATATGGCTACACCTTC
.	TRBV20-1	many	TRBJ1-1	14	CSARGGPFGSEAFF	TGCAGTGCTAGAGGCGGCCCCTTCGGCTCTGAAGCTTTCTTT
.	TRBV28	.	TRBJ1-1	17	CASSLLKRREGNTEAFF	TGTGCCAGCAGTTTATTAAAGAGGAGAGAGGGGAACACTGAAGCTTTCTTT
.	TRBV4-1	many	TRBJ1-1	16	CASSQGTRGMNTEAFF	TGCGCCAGCAGCCAAGGAACCAGGGGCATGAACACTGAAGCTTTCTTT
TRBD1	TRBV28	.	TRBJ2-4	20	CASSPPRRDRALIAKNIQYF	TGTGCCAGCAGCCCTCCAAGGAGGGACAGGGCCCTAATAGCCAAAAACATTCAGTACTTC
TRBD1	TRBV20-1	many	TRBJ2-7	16	CSASHPGQGVSYEQYF	TGCAGTGCTAGCCACCCCGGACAGGGGGTCTCCTACGAGCAGTACTTC
TRBD2	TRBV6-1	.	TRBJ2-7	15	CASSEAGGRAGEQYF	TGTGCCAGCAGTGAAGCGGGCGGGAGGGCAGGGGAGCAGTACTTC
TRBD1	TRBV27	many	TRBJ2-5	14	CASSPRDRSETQYF	TGTGCCAGCAGTCCAAGGGACAGATCAGAGACCCAGTACTTC
.	TRBV12-3/TRBV12-4	many	TRBJ1-1	13	CASSFGVDTEAFF	TGTGCCAGCAGTTTTGGGGTAGACACTGAAGCTTTCTTT
.	TRBV7-9	many	TRBJ2-7	13	CASSPEDNYEQYF	TGTGCCAGCAGCCCAGAGGACAATTACGAGCAGTACTTC
TRBD2	TRBV9	many	TRBJ2-7	15	CASSVVPAGTYEQYF	TGTGCCAGCAGCGTAGTCCCAGCGGGAACCTACGAGCAGTACTTC
.	TRBV6-1	many	TRBJ1-5	15	CASSRVFGSNQPQHF	TGTGCCAGCAGCCGAGTATTCGGGAGCAATCAGCCCCAGCATTTT
.	TRBV6-2/TRBV6-3	many	TRBJ2-7	13	CASRRQGGSEQYF	TGTGCCAGCAGGCGACAGGGAGGCTCCGAGCAGTACTTC
.	TRBV15	many	TRBJ2-7	14	CATSRAMGNYEQYF	TGTGCCACCAGCAGAGCGATGGGGAACTACGAGCAGTACTTC
TRBD1	TRBV5-1	many	TRBJ1-1	16	CASRADRGLPNTEAFF	TGCGCCAGCAGGGCCGACAGGGGGCTACCGAACACTGAAGCTTTCTTT
TRBD2	TRBV3-1	.	TRBJ2-2	15	CASSPPGLVVGELFF	TGTGCCAGCAGCCCCCCAGGACTAGTGGTCGGGGAGCTGTTTTTT
TRBD2	TRBV27	many	TRBJ2-7	14	CASSTTSGVYEQYF	TGTGCCAGCAGTACGACTAGCGGGGTATACGAGCAGTACTTC
TRBD1	TRBV30	few	TRBJ1-2	14	CAWRRQGTNYGYTF	TGTGCCTGGAGGAGACAGGGGACCAACTATGGCTACACCTTC
.	TRBV6-5	few	TRBJ2-5	15	CASSSLGWAQETQYF	TGTGCCAGCAGTTCCCTAGGGTGGGCACAAGAGACCCAGTACTTC
TRBD2	TRBV7-6	many	TRBJ2-7	14	CASSLVAGPSEQYF	TGTGCCAGCAGCTTAGTAGCGGGACCCTCGGAGCAGTACTTC
TRBD2	TRBV5-4	many	TRBJ2-7	16	CASSLGLAGGSYEQYF	TGTGCCAGCAGCTTGGGGCTAGCGGGAGGGTCGTACGAGCAGTACTTC
.	TRBV2	many	TRBJ1-6	15	CASMLDSSYNSPLHF	TGTGCCAGCATGCTAGACAGCTCCTATAATTCACCCCTCCACTTT
.	TRBV12-3/TRBV12-4	many	TRBJ1-5	16	CASSPRSGYSNQPQHF	TGTGCCAGCAGTCCCCGCTCCGGTTATAGCAATCAGCCCCAGCATTTT
.	TRBV18	few	TRBJ2-7	13	CASSRGVKDEQYF	TGTGCCAGCTCTCGAGGGGTTAAGGACGAGCAGTACTTC
.	TRBV18	many	TRBJ1-3	15	CASSSDSISGNTIYF	TGTGCCAGCTCATCGGACAGCATCTCTGGAAACACCATATATTTT
.	TRBV28	many	TRBJ1-1	13	CASSQAATTEAFF	TGTGCCAGCAGCCAAGCGGCCACCACTGAAGCTTTCTTT
.	TRBV12-3/TRBV12-4	.	TRBJ1-5	14	CASSLMGGDQPQHF	TGTGCCAGCAGTTTAATGGGCGGGGATCAGCCCCAGCATTTT
.	TRBV4-1	many	TRBJ1-2	15	CASSQDRREDYGYTF	TGCGCCAGCAGCCAAGATAGAAGAGAAGACTATGGCTACACCTTC
.	TRBV12-3/TRBV12-4	many	TRBJ1-6	13	CASSPIAGSPLHF	TGTGCCAGCAGCCCAATCGCGGGGTCACCCCTCCACTTT
.	TRBV29-1	.	TRBJ1-1	12	CSVEEGGTEAFF	TGCAGCGTTGAAGAGGGGGGAACTGAAGCTTTCTTT
.	TRBV29-1	many	TRBJ1-1	12	CSVDQGIAEAFF	TGCAGCGTTGATCAGGGGATCGCTGAAGCTTTCTTT
.	TRBV15	.	TRBJ1-1	16	CATSRDRWTVANGAFF	TGTGCCACCAGCAGAGATCGGTGGACTGTCGCAAATGGAGCTTTCTTT
.	TRBV11-2	many	TRBJ2-5	13	CASSRTLKETQYF	TGTGCCAGCAGCCGGACACTCAAAGAGACCCAGTACTTC
.	TRBV27	many	TRBJ1-2	16	CASSLSRQGANYGYTF	TGTGCCAGCAGTTTATCGCGGCAGGGAGCTAACTATGGCTACACCTTC
.	TRBV20-1	few	TRBJ2-2	11	CSARKAGELFF	TGCAGTGCTAGAAAGGCCGGGGAGCTGTTTTTT
TRBD1	TRBV7-8	many	TRBJ1-5	15	CASSARTGRDQPQHF	TGTGCCAGCAGCGCCCGGACAGGGAGAGATCAGCCCCAGCATTTT
.	TRBV2	many	TRBJ2-5	11	CASTTWETQYF	TGTGCCAGCACCACCTGGGAGACCCAGTACTTC
.	TRBV2	many	TRBJ1-1	13	CASSARGGTEAFF	TGTGCCAGCAGTGCGAGGGGCGGGACTGAAGCTTTCTTT
.	TRBV18	many	TRBJ1-6	14	CASSPRDGDSPLHF	TGTGCCAGCTCGCCCCGGGACGGTGATTCACCCCTCCACTTT